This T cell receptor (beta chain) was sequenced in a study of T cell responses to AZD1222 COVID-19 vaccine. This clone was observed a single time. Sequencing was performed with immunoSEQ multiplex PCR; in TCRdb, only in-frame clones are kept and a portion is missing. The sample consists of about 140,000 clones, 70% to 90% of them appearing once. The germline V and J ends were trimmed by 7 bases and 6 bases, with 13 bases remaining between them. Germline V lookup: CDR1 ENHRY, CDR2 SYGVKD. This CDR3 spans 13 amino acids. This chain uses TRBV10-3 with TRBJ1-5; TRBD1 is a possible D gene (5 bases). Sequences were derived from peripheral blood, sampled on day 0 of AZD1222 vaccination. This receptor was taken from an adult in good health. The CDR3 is CAITGQQGQPQHF. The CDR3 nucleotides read TGTGCCATCACGGGGCAGCAGGGTCAGCCCCAGCATTTT.